One and the same sample provided the 32 T cell receptor beta chains below, sequenced in a study of OX40 agonist ivuxolimab in advanced cancers. This table comes from immunoSEQ multiplex PCR, and its TCRdb copy is limited to in-frame clones, with some not included. The sample has around 90,000 clones; around 86% are singletons. The source was CD4+ or CD8+ T cells sorted from blood, collected in a trial of the OX40 agonist ivuxolimab. These receptors all stem from an adult with an advanced solid tumor such as melanoma, head and neck, liver or kidney cancer.

The rearrangement uses TRBV6-1 and TRBJ2-7; 10 positions match TRBD1. The CDR3 consists of 15 residues. Germline V gives CDR1 MNHNS, CDR2 SASEGT. The V gene end was trimmed by 6 bases and the J gene end by 2 bases; junction bases not matched to a gene: 7. CDR3 in DNA: TGTGCCAGCAGCGCCGGGACAGGGGTCACCTACGAGCAGTACTTC. As protein: CASSAGTGVTYEQYF.

The DNA of the CDR3 is TGTGCCAGCCTCCTTCGGGGGGGCGCACAACAGCCCCAGCATTTT. Its translation is CASLLRGGAQQPQHF. This rearrangement joins TRBV6-4 to TRBJ1-5; a possible D gene is TRBD1 (6 bases). V shed 8 bases and J shed 7 bases, with 21 bases lying between them. The CDR3 is 15 amino acids. Germline CDR1 reads MRHNA; CDR2 reads SNTAGT.

This CDR3 reads CASSFRAGGPMFADTQYF. CDR3 nucleotides: TGTGCCAGCAGCTTTCGGGCGGGGGGGCCTATGTTCGCAGATACGCAGTATTTT. This rearrangement joins TRBV7-6 to TRBJ2-3; 9 positions match TRBD2. The V and J ends lost 3 bases and 4 bases, in that order; junction bases with no gene match: 14. CDR3 size: 18 residues. Germline values: CDR1 SGHVS, CDR2 FNYEAQ.

As regards this clone: The junction departs from the called germline gene at one end, perhaps through a read error. The gene calls are TRBV9 and TRBJ1-5; no clear D gene. This CDR3 is 15 amino acids long. Per germline, CDR1 SGDLS and CDR2 YYNGEE. In DNA form, the CDR3 reads TGTGCCAGCAGCGTAGAGGCCATTCGACCTCAGCCCCGGCATTTT. Residues: CASSVEAIRPQPRHF.

The rearrangement joins TRBV5-1 to TRBJ2-7; D gene uncertain. The germline gives CDR1 SGHRS, CDR2 YFSETQ. Trimming cost V 0 bases and J 0 bases, with 7 bases left between them. The CDR3 spans 14 residues. The CDR3 region is CASSLGPLSYEQYF. CDR3 sequence (DNA): TGCGCCAGCAGCTTGGGCCCCCTCTCCTACGAGCAGTACTTC.

The chain employs TRBV6-6 and TRBJ1-1, with TRBD1 as a possible D gene (5 bases). V shed 1 base and J shed 4 bases, with 7 bases lying between them. Germline CDR1 MNHNY, CDR2 SVGAGI (reference sequence). This CDR3 contains 13 residues. In DNA, the CDR3 is TGTGCCAGCAGTTACTATGGGGGCACTGAAGCTTTCTTT. This gives the protein CASSYYGGTEAFF.

V and J are TRBV7-9 and TRBJ2-3; D not resolved. V was cut by 6 bases and J by 2 bases, with 12 bases left in between. Germline lookup yields CDR1 SEHNR and CDR2 FQNEAQ (reference sequence). The CDR3 totals 14 residues. The CDR3 region is CASSWIRVTDTQYF. The CDR3 DNA reads as TGTGCCAGCAGTTGGATCCGAGTCACAGATACGCAGTATTTT.

This chain uses TRBV6-5 with TRBJ2-7; D perhaps matches TRBD2 (5 bases). Per germline, CDR1 MNHEY and CDR2 SVGAGI. Trimming stripped 6 bases from V and 7 bases from J, with 19 bases between. CDR3 size: 14 residues. CDR3 sequence: CASSPRGGRLEQYF. The CDR3 DNA is TGTGCCAGCAGCCCCCGGGGTGGCCGCTTGGAGCAGTACTTC.

This chain uses TRBV28 with TRBJ1-2; D perhaps matches TRBD1 (6 bases). V was cut by 3 bases and J by 8 bases, with 16 bases left in between. CDR3 length: 14 residues. Germline V gene lookup returns CDR1 MDHEN and CDR2 SYDVKM. The CDR3 nucleotides are TGTGCCAGCAGTTTTGGGCAGGGGCTAAGGGGCTACACCTTC. Translating gives CASSFGQGLRGYTF.

This chain uses TRBV4-1 with TRBJ2-5; TRBD2 aligns across 8 bases. This CDR3 comprises 18 residues. Trimming cost V 3 bases and J 0 bases; bases outside gene matches: 12. Germline V gene lookup returns CDR1 MGHRA and CDR2 YSYEKL. The CDR3: CASSQKGGGGPYQETQYF. The CDR3 DNA reads TGCGCCAGCAGCCAGAAGGGTGGCGGGGGGCCGTACCAAGAGACCCAGTACTTC.

This sequence joins TRBV7-2 and TRBJ1-5; D is ambiguous. V was pared by 2 bases and J by 6 bases, with 14 bases between. The CDR3 runs to 15 residues. Per germline, CDR1 SGHTA and CDR2 FQGNSA. The CDR3 protein is CASSLSVQVTQPQHF. CDR3 DNA: TGTGCCAGCAGCTTATCCGTCCAGGTTACTCAGCCCCAGCATTTT.

The chain recombines TRBV7-9 with TRBJ2-5, with 10 bases aligning to TRBD2. The junction had 8 bases not matched to a gene; V was cut back by 5 bases and J by 5 bases. CDR1 is SEHNR and CDR2 is FQNEAQ in the germline V gene (reference sequence). The CDR3 sequence is 15 residues long. The CDR3 coding sequence is TGTGCCAGCAGCCGAGAAGCGGGGGGGCCCGAGACCCAGTACTTC. This encodes CASSREAGGPETQYF.

The chain carries TRBV2 and TRBJ2-1; 8 bases agree with TRBD1. The CDR3 is made up of 15 amino acids. The germline CDR1 and CDR2 sequences are SNHLY and FYNNEI. Trimming removed 6 bases from V and 0 bases from J; junction bases left unmatched: 4. The CDR3 sequence is CASRDRVLSYNEQFF. DNA for the CDR3: TGTGCCAGCAGGGACAGGGTACTCTCCTACAATGAGCAGTTCTTC.

The rearrangement uses TRBV6-5 and TRBJ1-6; tentatively, D is TRBD1 (6 bases). The germline V and J ends were trimmed by 2 bases and 7 bases, with 12 bases remaining between them. Germline CDR1 reads MNHEY; CDR2 reads SVGAGI. The CDR3 sequence is 15 residues long. The DNA of the CDR3 is TGTGCCAGCAGTTACGAGGGGGGAGTGAATTCACCCCTCCACTTT. Its translation is CASSYEGGVNSPLHF.

J is TRBJ2-5 and V is TRBV5-4, with TRBD2 matching over 7 bases. Trimming cost V 2 bases and J 0 bases; bases outside gene matches: 10. The germline CDR1 and CDR2 sequences are SGHNT and YYREEE (reference sequence). The CDR3 runs 17 residues. CDR3 coding DNA: TGTGCCAGCAGCTTCCGTCGGACTAGACTATACCAAGAGACCCAGTACTTC. Its protein product is CASSFRRTRLYQETQYF.

This clone was counted only a few times. J is TRBJ1-6 and V is TRBV6-6, with 9 bases identical to TRBD1. Trimming took 8 bases from V and 7 from J; bases not matched to a gene: 6. This CDR3 region has 14 residues. From germline, CDR1 is MNHNY and CDR2 SVGAGI (reference sequence). The CDR3 protein is CASHPDRGNSPLHF. The DNA for the CDR3 is TGTGCCAGCCACCCAGACAGGGGGAATTCACCCCTCCACTTT.

The J gene is TRBJ2-3, the V gene TRBV2; 8 bases are a match to TRBD1. V trimming: 5 bases; J trimming: 2 bases; junction bases outside the gene matches: 3. This CDR3 spans 14 amino acids. Germline V gives CDR1 SNHLY, CDR2 FYNNEI. DNA for the CDR3: TGTGCCAGCAGTCGGGACAGGAACACAGATACGCAGTATTTT. It codes for CASSRDRNTDTQYF.

The genes are TRBV5-5 and TRBJ2-7, with 8 bases fitting TRBD1. V dropped 0 bases and J dropped 0; count of bases not matched to a gene: 2. Looked up from germline, CDR1 is SGHKS and CDR2 is YYEKEE (reference sequence). The CDR3 has 15 residues. The CDR3 is CASSLGRGLSYEQYF. The CDR3 DNA is TGTGCCAGCAGCTTGGGCAGGGGGCTCTCCTACGAGCAGTACTTC. Combining the CDR3 with reference TRBV5-5 and TRBJ2-7 gives the whole variable domain DAGVTQSPTHLIKTRGQQVTLRCSPISGHKSVSWYQQVLGQGPQFIFQYYEKEERGRGNFPDRFSARQFPNYSSELNVNALLLGDSALYLCASSLGRGLSYEQYFGPGTRLTVT.

J is TRBJ1-2 and V is TRBV5-8, with D unclear. CDR1 and CDR2 from the germline V gene are SGHTS and YDEGEE. The CDR3 has 14 residues. Trimming pared 0 bases from V and 0 bases from J, leaving 6 bases between. The CDR3: CASSLDKSNYGYTF. The DNA of the CDR3 is TGTGCCAGCAGCTTGGACAAATCTAACTATGGCTACACCTTC. The full variable domain, completed using reference TRBV5-8 and TRBJ1-2, is EAGVTQSPTHLIKTRGQQATLRCSPISGHTSVYWYQQALGLGLQFLLWYDEGEERNRGNFPPRFSGRQFPNYSSELNVNALELEDSALYLCASSLDKSNYGYTFGSGTRLTVV.

V usage is TRBV19 and J usage is TRBJ2-1; D uncertain. V was cut by 4 bases and J by 6 bases, with 10 bases left in between. The CDR3 contains 13 residues. Germline lookup yields CDR1 LNHDA and CDR2 SQIVND (reference sequence). In nucleotides, the CDR3 is TGTGCCAGTAGTAGTACACGGTCCAATGAGCAGTTCTTC. Its protein is CASSSTRSNEQFF.

The CDR3 sequence is CASSPLVGSSYNEQFF. CDR3 nucleotides: TGTGCCAGTAGCCCCCTGGTCGGGAGCTCCTACAATGAGCAGTTCTTC. This sequence joins TRBV19 and TRBJ2-1; weak D call: TRBD2 (6 bases). Germline V gene sequence: CDR1 LNHDA, CDR2 SQIVND (reference sequence). V shed 6 bases and J shed 0 bases, with 15 bases lying between them. The CDR3 runs 16 residues.

This clone was picked up a small number of times. The chain has TRBV5-1 and TRBJ1-2; 8 nucleotides align to TRBD1. The CDR3 runs to 16 residues. Per the germline V gene, CDR1 is SGHRS and CDR2 is YFSETQ. The ends lost 5 bases at V and 0 bases at J; junction bases unmatched: 9. The CDR3 DNA reads as TGCGCCAGCAGACATCAACGGACAGGGACTAACTATGGCTACACCTTC. This sequence encodes CASRHQRTGTNYGYTF. Full variable domain (rest looked up from reference TRBV5-1 and TRBJ1-2): KAGVTQTPRYLIKTRGQQVTLSCSPISGHRSVSWYQQTPGQGLQFLFEYFSETQRNKGNFPGRFSGRQFSNSRSEMNVSTLELGDSALYLCASRHQRTGTNYGYTFGSGTRLTVV.

The V and J genes are TRBV7-3 and TRBJ2-6; maybe TRBD2 (6 bases). The CDR3 covers 16 residues. V shed 5 bases and J shed 0 bases, with 11 bases lying between them. Germline V CDR1 and CDR2: SGHTA, FQGTGA. This CDR3 is CASSVMGGSGANVLTF. CDR3 DNA: TGTGCCAGCAGCGTAATGGGGGGCTCTGGGGCCAACGTCCTGACTTTC.

Concerning this clone itself: Other DNA sequences in the same sample also yield this CDR3. V is TRBV5-1 and J is TRBJ2-1; no firm D call. With 0 bases removed from V and 1 base from J, the gap between germline ends came to 8 bases. The germline V gene encodes CDR1 SGHRS and CDR2 YFSETQ. This CDR3 is 15 amino acids long. The CDR3 nucleotides are TGCGCCAGCAGCTTGGCGGTAGCTTCCTACAATGAGCAGTTCTTC. It specifies CASSLAVASYNEQFF.

The chain uses TRBV11-2 and TRBJ2-1; a weak D match, TRBD2 (7 bases). The CDR3 has 17 amino acids. The V gene lost 5 bases and the J gene lost 3 bases, with 20 bases spanning the gap. Germline values: CDR1 SGHAT, CDR2 FQNNGV. Here the CDR3 DNA reads TGTGCCAGCAGCCCTGCCTCGTGGGGGGGCTTCTACAATGAGCAGTTCTTC. It encodes CASSPASWGGFYNEQFF.

The CDR3 here is CAIRETAFEQYF. The CDR3 coding sequence is TGTGCCATCAGGGAGACAGCCTTCGAGCAGTACTTC. V gene TRBV10-3 combines with J gene TRBJ2-7; perhaps TRBD1 as D (5 bases). V lost 6 bases to trimming and J lost 6 bases, with 12 bases between them. Per germline, CDR1 ENHRY and CDR2 SYGVKD. CDR3 size: 12 residues.

This rearrangement joins TRBV4-1 to TRBJ1-6; D not resolved. This CDR3 is built from 15 residues. Germline V lookup: CDR1 MGHRA, CDR2 YSYEKL. The V and J ends lost 0 bases and 7 bases respectively, with 10 bases between them. The CDR3 here is CASSQERAANSPLHF. The CDR3 DNA reads TGCGCCAGCAGCCAAGAACGGGCTGCCAATTCACCCCTCCACTTT.

The rearrangement uses TRBV27 and TRBJ2-1; 16 positions match TRBD2. The CDR3 length is 18 residues. From germline, CDR1 is MNHEY and CDR2 SMNVEV (reference sequence). The V segment lost 6 bases and the J segment 8 bases; nucleotides outside the gene matches: 13. The CDR3 reads CASRPRPGTSGRGDEQFF. As DNA, the CDR3 is TGTGCCAGCAGGCCTCGACCCGGGACTAGCGGGAGGGGAGATGAGCAGTTCTTC.

The chain is built from TRBV7-3 and TRBJ2-5; D perhaps matches TRBD2 (7 bases). CDR1 and CDR2 (germline): SGHTA, FQGTGA. The CDR3 consists of 16 residues. V lost 5 bases and J 2 bases, leaving 18 bases between the germline ends. The CDR3 loop reads CASSLGGGGWQETQYF. For the CDR3, the DNA is TGTGCCAGCAGCCTGGGAGGGGGGGGATGGCAAGAGACCCAGTACTTC. The variable domain in full, completed from reference TRBV7-3 and TRBJ2-5, reads GAGVSQTPSNKVTEKGKYVELRCDPISGHTALYWYRQSLGQGPEFLIYFQGTGAADDSGLPNDRFFAVRPEGSVSTLKIQRTERGDSAVYLCASSLGGGGWQETQYFGPGTRLLVL.

Points on this clone: The germline gene is not matched at one end of the junction; a read error may be the cause. V usage is TRBV6-9 and J usage is TRBJ2-7; 10 bases match TRBD2. CDR1 is MNHGY and CDR2 is SVAAGI in the germline V gene. This CDR3 spans 14 amino acids. The CDR3 DNA is TGCGCCAGCAGTGTGAGTAGCGGGGGGAGAGAGCAGTACTTC. Translating gives CASSVSSGGREQYF.

The chain links TRBV19 to TRBJ1-3, with D possibly being TRBD1 (5 bases). Germline V gives CDR1 LNHDA, CDR2 SQIVND (reference sequence). The CDR3 spans 16 residues. V was trimmed by 1 base and J by 1 base, leaving 11 bases between them. The CDR3 region is CASSIAFAGSGNTIYF. The CDR3 DNA is TGTGCCAGTAGTATAGCTTTCGCAGGGTCTGGAAACACCATATATTTT.

This chain joins TRBV5-4 and TRBJ1-3, with no clear D. The CDR3 consists of 13 residues. CDR1 and CDR2 (germline): SGHNT, YYREEE (reference sequence). Trimming removed 0 bases from V and 3 bases from J, with 4 bases in between. The CDR3 nucleotides read TGTGCCAGCAGCTTGGGGGGTGGAAACACCATATATTTT. This sequence encodes CASSLGGGNTIYF.